Given below is one TCR beta chain in context. Its antigen remains unknown. The DNA is left out, because the CDR3 cannot be placed on it with certainty; the CDR3 is given as TCRdb lists it. This entry belongs to a study of blood T cells in healthy people across ages. On the study more broadly: Per two T cells, about one barcoded beta molecule was captured through template switching. Study-level points and caveats: Correlation between TCR beta diversity and naive T cell percentage was strong. Versus aged donors, long-lived donors had higher diversity and more naive CD4+ cells.

The use of a sample-barcoded 5' primer and a J-beta primer mix characterized a second PCR of roughly 7 to 11 cycles. Every cDNA was tagged by a template-switch adaptor with 12 random nucleotides. From the 5' RACE reads, TCRdb called clonotypes with MiXCR, one entry per CDR3 protein. The sample includes just over 800,000 distinct CDR3 sequences, around two thirds of them seen just once. The CDR3 spans 13 amino acids, including both terminal residues. Germline CDR1 is MGHDK and CDR2 is SYGVNS. The origin of this receptor is a man between 25 and 39 years old in good health. V is TRBV25-1 and J is TRBJ1-1; the table's D call, TRBD1, was not checked against the DNA. The source material was blood. The CDR3 region is CASSTSGDRVAFF.